The clone carrying this TCR beta chain was seen repeatedly, ten times or more. Its matching antigen is unknown. TCRdb analysed the reads with MiXCR anew, one entry per CDR3 protein. The sample includes 800,000 to 950,000 distinct CDR3 sequences, 32% of them seen just once. V was clipped by 4 bases and J by 8 bases, with 20 bases between them. Per the germline V gene, CDR1 is SGHVS and CDR2 is FNYEAQ. CDR3 length: 16 residues. The data originate from a study of T cell repertoires in cytomegalovirus infection. Study in general: Indications of both CMV infection and matching HLA type were provided by public TCR beta signatures.

Specimen: cultured CD8+ T cells from PBMCs, collected from culture after CMV antigen stimulation. The rearrangement uses TRBV7-6 and TRBJ1-4; D is unresolved. This clonotype was obtained from a human donor in good health (CMV status not recorded). Some clones in this sample may be carry-over from other donors' samples. This CDR3 is CASSSSPVLSQEKLFF. In nucleotides, the CDR3 is TGTGCCAGCAGCTCCTCCCCGGTCCTATCTCAAGAAAAACTGTTTTTT.